The 21 T cell receptor beta chains listed next were all sequenced from one sample in a study of HIV-infected patients and healthy controls. cDNA was made from approximately 500 ng RNA using alpha and beta constant primers. Using multiplexing indices, alpha and beta chain libraries were generated apart by chain-specific third strand synthesis. MiXCR, applied by TCRdb to the 5' RACE reads, yields one record per CDR3 protein. This table has 5,000 to 6,500 distinct CDR3 sequences, 20% appearing once. Antiretroviral therapy had run roughly three months, about 14 weeks, before follow-up blood collection. The repertoire came from unfractionated whole blood and reflected all unsorted peripheral T cells. The sample consisted of blood, taken during antiretroviral therapy. The source is an adult with HIV infection.

This clonotype was seen ten or more times. The genes are TRBV19 and TRBJ1-3; D may be TRBD1 (6 bases). Germline loops: CDR1 LNHDA, CDR2 SQIVND (reference sequence). Trimming took 2 bases from V and 2 from J, leaving 13 bases between them. The CDR3 has 16 amino acids. As DNA, the CDR3 is TGTGCCAGTAGTATAACAGGGCGTCCGCCTGGAAACACCATATATTTT. Protein sequence: CASSITGRPPGNTIYF.

As concerns this clonotype: The junction shows a germline mismatch at one end, possibly a read error. In DNA, the CDR3 is TGTGCAAGCTCCCCCTACGTACTGAACACTGAAGCTTTCTTT. Protein: CASSPYVLNTEAFF. The rearrangement joins TRBV18 to TRBJ1-1; D unresolved. Germline lookup yields CDR1 KGHSH and CDR2 LQKENI. The CDR3 is 14 amino acids.

This clonotype was seen many times. The V call is TRBV19, the J call TRBJ2-3; D ambiguous. Trimming pared 6 bases from V and 2 bases from J, leaving 15 bases between. CDR1 is LNHDA, CDR2 SQIVND, per germline (reference sequence). The CDR3 consists of 15 residues. CDR3 in DNA: TGTGCCAGTAGCCGGTCCGGCCCCTCCACAGATACGCAGTATTTT. Protein: CASSRSGPSTDTQYF.

This clonotype was detected a few times. V is TRBV14 and J is TRBJ1-6; D is undetermined. The CDR3 contains 12 residues. CDR1 and CDR2 (germline): SGHDN, FVKESK. V was trimmed by 6 bases and J by 9 bases, leaving 9 bases between them. Written as DNA, the CDR3 is TGTGCCAGCAGAGGGCTGGGTTCACCCCTCCACTTT. This sequence encodes CASRGLGSPLHF. Combining the CDR3 with reference TRBV14 and TRBJ1-6 gives the whole variable domain EAGVTQFPSHSVIEKGQTVTLRCDPISGHDNLYWYRRVMGKEIKFLLHFVKESKQDESGMPNNRFLAERTGGTYSTLKVQPAELEDSGVYFCASRGLGSPLHFGNGTRLTVT.

This clonotype was seen many times. The chain couples TRBV19 to TRBJ2-3; 13 nucleotides align to TRBD2. CDR3 length equals 19 residues. The germline V gene encodes CDR1 LNHDA and CDR2 SQIVND (reference sequence). Trimming took 4 bases from V and 0 from J; bases not matched to a gene: 10. The CDR3 DNA reads as TGTGCCAGTAGTACAACTAGCGGGGGGGACGCCGAAAGCACAGATACGCAGTATTTT. Protein: CASSTTSGGDAESTDTQYF.

By its share, this clonotype is medium-sized. The chain employs TRBV11-1 and TRBJ2-1; 11 bases match TRBD2. Germline trimming cut 5 bases from V and 6 bases from J; bases unmatched to any gene: 6. Looked up from germline, CDR1 is SGHAT and CDR2 is FQDESV (reference sequence). This CDR3 is built from 15 residues. This chain's CDR3 is CASSPSGGIGNEQFF. CDR3 bases: TGTGCCAGCAGCCCTAGCGGGGGGATCGGCAATGAGCAGTTCTTC. Variable domain in full (rest from reference TRBV11-1 and TRBJ2-1): EAEVAQSPRYKITEKSQAVAFWCDPISGHATLYWYRQILGQGPELLVQFQDESVVDDSQLPKDRFSAERLKGVDSTLKIQPAELGDSAMYLCASSPSGGIGNEQFFGPGTRLTVL.

Ten or more counts support this clonotype. The chain links TRBV7-8 to TRBJ2-5; TRBD2 is a possible D gene (5 bases). The CDR3 has 13 amino acids. Per germline, CDR1 SGHVS and CDR2 FQNEAQ. V lost 3 bases to trimming and J lost 4 bases, with 9 bases between them. The CDR3 region is CASSFGGVETQYF. The CDR3 bases are TGTGCCAGCAGCTTTGGAGGAGTAGAGACCCAGTACTTC.

The rearrangement uses TRBV7-2 and TRBJ1-3; 7 bases agree with TRBD1. Germline values: CDR1 SGHTA, CDR2 FQGNSA. The CDR3 runs to 15 residues. Losses at the gene ends were 5 bases for V and 0 bases for J; bases not matched to a gene: 4. Here the CDR3 DNA reads TGTGCCAGCAGCCCGACAGGGAGCTCTGGAAACACCATATATTTT. It yields the protein CASSPTGSSGNTIYF.

The CDR3 sequence is CASSHQGGGGYTF. The DNA for the CDR3 is TGTGCCAGCAGTCACCAGGGGGGAGGTGGCTACACCTTC. V gene TRBV27 combines with J gene TRBJ1-2; 7 bases line up with TRBD1. The CDR3 spans 13 residues. Trimming removed 5 bases from V and 7 bases from J; junction bases left unmatched: 7. Germline values: CDR1 MNHEY, CDR2 SMNVEV (reference sequence).

The chain carries TRBV12-3 or TRBV12-4 and TRBJ1-5; D is unclear. The CDR3 length is 13 residues. V was pared by 6 bases and J by 0 bases, with 6 bases between. The CDR3 loop is CASSEYSNQPQHF. DNA for the CDR3: TGTGCCAGCAGCGAATATAGCAATCAGCCCCAGCATTTT.

This clonotype was seen ten or more times. The chain combines TRBV7-2 with TRBJ2-5; D is ambiguous. This CDR3 contains 13 residues. CDR1 is SGHTA and CDR2 is FQGNSA in the germline V gene. V gave up 5 bases and J gave up 5 bases, with 12 bases separating them. CDR3 protein: CASSTSYAETQYF. CDR3 nucleotide sequence: TGTGCCAGCAGCACCTCCTACGCGGAGACCCAGTACTTC.

This clonotype is large within its sample. The rearrangement uses TRBV5-6 and TRBJ2-7; no clear D. V was shortened by 0 bases and J by 2 bases, with 9 bases between the two germline ends. From germline, CDR1 is SGHDT and CDR2 YYEEEE. There are 14 residues in the CDR3. The DNA of the CDR3 is TGTGCCAGCAGCTTGGAACTCGCCCCCTACGAGCAGTACTTC. This codes for CASSLELAPYEQYF.

The chain is built from TRBV19 and TRBJ2-1, with 14 bases fitting TRBD2. The length of the CDR3 is 16 residues. Per germline, CDR1 LNHDA and CDR2 SQIVND (reference sequence). Unmatched junction bases numbered 4, after V lost 1 base and J lost 8 bases. CDR3 nucleotide sequence: TGTGCCAGTAGTATAGGACTAGCGGGGGGGTATGATGAGCAGTTCTTC. This gives the protein CASSIGLAGGYDEQFF.

This clonotype was counted between two and nine times. The chain combines TRBV20-1 with TRBJ1-1; D not certain. The CDR3 loop spans 13 amino acids. Germline V lookup: CDR1 DFQATT, CDR2 SNEGSKA (reference sequence). V shed 1 base and J shed 3 bases, with 9 bases lying between them. The CDR3 DNA sequence: TGCAGTGCTAGAGTTGGGCGGGACACTGAAGCTTTCTTT. Translating it yields CSARVGRDTEAFF.

This clonotype has ten or more counts. The chain links TRBV18 to TRBJ2-7, with 7 bases matching TRBD1. Germline CDR1 and CDR2: KGHSH and LQKENI. The CDR3 runs 15 residues. The V gene end was trimmed by 10 bases and the J gene end by 4 bases; junction bases not matched to a gene: 16. The CDR3 DNA sequence: TGTGCCACCAACGGGGACAGTGGGCCTTCGTACGAGCAGTACTTC. Protein product: CATNGDSGPSYEQYF.

By share, this clonotype counts as medium-sized. This rearrangement joins TRBV4-1 to TRBJ2-7; D is ambiguous. CDR3 length: 15 residues. Per the germline V gene, CDR1 is MGHRA and CDR2 is YSYEKL. Trimming cost V 3 bases and J 0 bases, with 12 bases left between them. This chain's CDR3 is CASSHIDGSSYEQYF. CDR3 nucleotides: TGCGCCAGCAGCCATATAGACGGTTCCTCCTACGAGCAGTACTTC.

At least ten counts were recorded for this clonotype. The rearrangement uses TRBV9 and TRBJ2-1; 11 bases agree with TRBD1. The germline V gene encodes CDR1 SGDLS and CDR2 YYNGEE. The CDR3 runs 15 residues. The V segment lost 3 bases and the J segment 7 bases; nucleotides outside the gene matches: 6. The chain's CDR3 is CASSGTRDRGNEQFF. CDR3 DNA sequence: TGTGCCAGCAGCGGAACCCGGGACAGGGGGAATGAGCAGTTCTTC.

Points on this clonotype: One base away lies a much larger clone, so this may be a sequencing read error. This rearrangement joins TRBV20-1 to TRBJ1-5; weak D call: TRBD1 (5 bases). Per the germline V gene, CDR1 is DFQATT and CDR2 is SNEGSKA (reference sequence). The CDR3 runs 15 residues. The DNA for the CDR3 is TGCAGTGCTAGAGAGGTGGGGCGGATGAATCAGCCCAAGCATTTT. Protein product: CSAREVGRMNQPKHF.

There are many counts of this clonotype. This chain links TRBV20-1 with TRBJ2-1, with D perhaps matching TRBD1 (5 bases). CDR1 DFQATT and CDR2 SNEGSKA come from the germline V gene (reference sequence). This CDR3 has 13 amino acids. Here the CDR3 DNA reads TGCAGCGTTCCAGGGAACTCCTACAATGAGCAGTTCTTC. Translation gives CSVPGNSYNEQFF.

This clonotype has more than one count but fewer than ten. V and J are TRBV20-1 and TRBJ1-2; D remains ambiguous. Trimming took off 2 bases at V and 3 bases at J, with 22 bases between the two ends. From germline, CDR1 is DFQATT and CDR2 SNEGSKA (reference sequence). The CDR3 is 17 residues long. CDR3 in DNA: TGCAGTGCTAGACCCGCCAGGACGGGAGCTTGGGACTATGGCTACACCTTC. Translation: CSARPARTGAWDYGYTF.

On this clonotype: It may be a read error: a sequence one base away is much more abundant. The rearrangement joins TRBV5-1 to TRBJ1-1; TRBD1 agrees at 7 bases. Germline CDR1 reads SGHRS; CDR2 reads YFSETQ. CDR3 length: 16 amino acids. The CDR3 loop reads CASRHEIGGFSTEDFF. The CDR3 DNA is TGCGCCAGCCGCCACGAAATAGGGGGCTTTAGCACTGAAGATTTCTTT.